These 15 T cell receptor beta chains were sequenced from one sample in a study of T-cell memory formation after mild COVID-19. TCRdb used MiXCR to reprocess the 5' RACE reads, holding one entry per CDR3 protein. The table records 350,000 to 450,000 distinct CDR3 sequences, 20% to 30% of them present only once. Specimen: PBMCs or a T cell subset sorted from them (not recorded which). These receptor sequences come from an adult woman who had mild COVID-19 (a few samples of this study predate the infection). Cell type and time point are not known.

This clonotype was found a few times. The J gene is TRBJ1-2, the V gene TRBV3-1, with D possibly matching TRBD1 (6 bases). The V end was cut by 0 bases, the J end by 4 bases, with 21 bases between. This CDR3 is built from 18 residues. CDR1 LGHDT and CDR2 YNNKEL come from the germline V gene (reference sequence). CDR3: CASSQDWRGTSFGYGYTF. CDR3 nucleotide sequence: TGTGCCAGCAGCCAAGATTGGAGGGGGACTAGCTTTGGCTATGGCTACACCTTC.

In this sample, this clonotype turned up a few times. The CDR3 reads CASSLGSGGATNEQFF. DNA of the CDR3: TGTGCCAGCAGCTTAGGGAGCGGGGGGGCGACCAATGAGCAGTTCTTC. The chain carries TRBV7-2 and TRBJ2-1; 10 bases line up with TRBD2. Germline CDR1 reads SGHTA; CDR2 reads FQGNSA. V shed 1 base, J shed 6 bases, and the junction held 6 bases outside the gene matches. CDR3 length: 16 amino acids.

This clonotype was counted many times. The rearrangement uses TRBV28 and TRBJ2-7, with 8 bases that match TRBD2. Germline V gene lookup returns CDR1 MDHEN and CDR2 SYDVKM. This CDR3 region has 13 residues. J was trimmed by 4 bases and V by 10 bases; bases with no gene match: 9. CDR3 loop: CATEAGDGYEQYF. Here the CDR3 DNA reads TGTGCCACCGAAGCGGGGGACGGTTACGAGCAGTACTTC.

The V and J genes are TRBV29-1 and TRBJ2-1; D call uncertain. V was clipped by 4 bases and J by 8 bases, with 12 bases between them. The CDR3 consists of 12 residues. Germline V gene data show CDR1 as SQVTM and CDR2 as ANQGSEA. This chain's CDR3 is CSVVYNGDEQFF. The CDR3 DNA reads as TGCAGCGTTGTCTACAATGGGGATGAGCAGTTCTTC.

This chain uses TRBV25-1 with TRBJ1-4; TRBD1 matches 11 bases. The V gene's germline CDR1 is MGHDK and CDR2 SYGVNS. The CDR3 totals 15 residues. Trimming removed 3 bases from V and 7 bases from J; junction bases left unmatched: 4. The CDR3 sequence: CASSESGTGGEKLFF. The CDR3, as DNA: TGTGCCAGCAGTGAGTCCGGGACAGGGGGTGAAAAACTGTTTTTT.

This clonotype came up a few times. This chain links TRBV7-9 with TRBJ2-1; 8 positions match TRBD2. The trim removed 5 bases at V and 9 bases at J, leaving 6 bases unmatched. The CDR3 is made up of 13 amino acids. Germline lookup yields CDR1 SEHNR and CDR2 FQNEAQ (reference sequence). CDR3 in DNA: TGTGCCAGCAGCACGGGACTAGTCAGTGAGCAGTTCTTC. This sequence encodes CASSTGLVSEQFF.

The rearrangement links TRBV7-3 to TRBJ1-1, with D perhaps matching TRBD1 (5 bases). Trimming left V 6 bases short and J 1 base short, with 18 bases between. The germline V gene encodes CDR1 SGHTA and CDR2 FQGTGA. The CDR3 loop spans 16 amino acids. CDR3 sequence (DNA): TGTGCCAGCAGTCACCCAATTTCGGGGGAGAACACTGAAGCTTTCTTT. It translates to CASSHPISGENTEAFF.

This clonotype showed up just a few times. V is TRBV20-1 and J is TRBJ2-7; tentatively, D is TRBD2 (6 bases). CDR1 is DFQATT and CDR2 is SNEGSKA in the germline V gene (reference sequence). The CDR3 is made up of 16 amino acids. V lost 7 bases, J lost 2 bases, and 24 bases lay in between. This CDR3 is CSGDSGTSRDPYEQYF. The DNA for the CDR3 is TGCAGTGGGGATAGCGGAACTTCTAGAGACCCCTACGAGCAGTACTTC.

The chain joins TRBV18 to TRBJ2-1; D ambiguous. The CDR3 has 16 amino acids. The germline V and J ends were trimmed by 1 base and 0 bases, with 10 bases remaining between them. Germline lookup yields CDR1 KGHSH and CDR2 LQKENI. The DNA for the CDR3 is TGTGCCAGCTCACCACGCTCAGAAATCTCCTACAATGAGCAGTTCTTC. Protein: CASSPRSEISYNEQFF. The whole variable domain, remainder taken from reference TRBV18 and TRBJ2-1, is NAGVMQNPRHLVRRRGQEARLRCSPMKGHSHVYWYRQLPEEGLKFMVYLQKENIIDESGMPKERFSAEFPKEGPSILRIQQVVRGDSAAYFCASSPRSEISYNEQFFGPGTRLTVL.

This sequence joins TRBV7-9 and TRBJ2-7; D not resolved. CDR3 length: 14 residues. Looked up from germline, CDR1 is SEHNR and CDR2 is FQNEAQ (reference sequence). V shed 6 bases and J shed 2 bases, with 14 bases lying between them. The CDR3 DNA is TGTGCCAGCAGAGTACTGGGCCAAACCTACGAGCAGTACTTC. As protein: CASRVLGQTYEQYF.

V and J are TRBV9 and TRBJ2-1; D might be TRBD1 or TRBD2, each matching 6 bases. V was clipped by 3 bases and J by 7 bases, with 20 bases between them. Looked up from germline, CDR1 is SGDLS and CDR2 is YYNGEE. This CDR3 spans 16 amino acids. CDR3 protein: CASSAVGASVLNEQFF. The CDR3 DNA follows: TGTGCCAGCAGCGCCGTGGGGGCTAGCGTCCTAAATGAGCAGTTCTTC.

This rearrangement joins TRBV15 to TRBJ2-7, with TRBD2 matching 9 bases. Germline assignment: CDR1 LNHNV and CDR2 YYDKDF (reference sequence). There are 15 residues in the CDR3. V trimming: 4 bases; J trimming: 3 bases; junction bases outside the gene matches: 7. CDR3 in amino acids: CATSTRVSGSYEQYF. The DNA of the CDR3 is TGTGCCACCAGCACTAGGGTTAGCGGGAGCTACGAGCAGTACTTC.

In its sample, this clonotype was seen many times. The rearrangement joins TRBV12-3 or TRBV12-4 to TRBJ1-3; D is ambiguous. CDR3 length equals 14 residues. The V gene lost 7 bases and the J gene lost 0 bases, with 10 bases spanning the gap. CDR3 in DNA: TGTGCCAGCATTCCCGATATCTCTGGAAACACCATATATTTT. Translated, it gives CASIPDISGNTIYF.

This clonotype was observed a handful of times. The chain couples TRBV3-1 to TRBJ2-3; a weak D match, TRBD2 (5 bases). Trimming cost V 1 base and J 0 bases, with 8 bases left between them. This CDR3 region has 15 residues. Germline lookup yields CDR1 LGHDT and CDR2 YNNKEL (reference sequence). This CDR3 reads CASSQGGLSTDTQYF. As DNA, the CDR3 is TGTGCCAGCAGCCAAGGCGGGCTCAGCACAGATACGCAGTATTTT.

This clonotype was observed a handful of times. The chain employs TRBV5-1 and TRBJ2-3; no clear D gene. The V gene's germline CDR1 is SGHRS and CDR2 YFSETQ. The V end was cut by 0 bases, the J end by 4 bases, with 15 bases between. The CDR3 totals 16 residues. CDR3 sequence (DNA): TGCGCCAGCAGCTTGGATGGCGTAAGGGTAGCAGATACGCAGTATTTT. Its protein is CASSLDGVRVADTQYF.